The 9 T cell receptor beta chains below were found in one sample sequenced in a study of T cell changes during pregnancy in multiple sclerosis. Assay used: immunoSEQ multiplex PCR; TCRdb lists only in-frame clones, some missing. This sample has 65,000 to 90,000 clones, with around 92% found just once. The sequences come from peripheral blood, collected before pregnancy. The origin of the receptors is a female donor with multiple sclerosis, enrolled in a pregnancy study.

V and J are TRBV28 and TRBJ2-7, with 11 bases matching TRBD2. Germline CDR1 and CDR2: MDHEN and SYDVKM. CDR3 size: 14 residues. V dropped 5 bases and J dropped 3; count of bases not matched to a gene: 3. The CDR3 nucleotides read TGTGCCAGCAGTGCACTAGCGGGAGACTACGAGCAGTACTTC. As protein: CASSALAGDYEQYF.

This rearrangement joins TRBV7-9 to TRBJ2-1, with D possibly being TRBD2 (6 bases). The germline V gene has CDR1 SEHNR and CDR2 FQNEAQ (reference sequence). The CDR3 spans 13 residues. V gave up 2 bases and J gave up 8 bases, with 10 bases separating them. CDR3 DNA sequence: TGTGCCAGCAGCTTACAAGGGGACTATGAGCAGTTCTTC. This codes for CASSLQGDYEQFF.

The chain uses TRBV7-9 and TRBJ2-5; perhaps TRBD2 as D (5 bases). Germline V gene data show CDR1 as SEHNR and CDR2 as FQNEAQ (reference sequence). Trimming shortened V by 2 bases and J by 2 bases, and 21 bases separated the two germline ends. This CDR3 has 18 amino acids. The CDR3 nucleotides read TGTGCCAGCAGCTTATCCTTTCTACGGGATAATAAGCAAGAGACCCAGTACTTC. It specifies CASSLSFLRDNKQETQYF.

This chain uses TRBV5-8 with TRBJ2-2; a weak D match, TRBD1 (6 bases). CDR3 length: 15 amino acids. V shed 0 bases and J shed 3 bases, with 9 bases lying between them. CDR1 and CDR2 from the germline V gene are SGHTS and YDEGEE. The CDR3 nucleotides read TGTGCCAGCAGCTTGGGTCAGGGGCACACCGGGGAGCTGTTTTTT. Translation: CASSLGQGHTGELFF.

The chain is built from TRBV10-2 and TRBJ2-1; the match to TRBD2 covers 12 bases. Germline-derived CDR1 and CDR2 are WSHSY and SAAADI. The CDR3 is made up of 14 amino acids. V shed 8 bases and J 6 bases; nucleotides not matched to a gene: 5. CDR3 sequence (DNA): TGCGCCAGCCGACTAGCGGGAGAACCCAATGAGCAGTTCTTC. Translating gives CASRLAGEPNEQFF.

The rearrangement links TRBV29-1 to TRBJ2-1; D is perhaps TRBD1 (5 bases). V was shortened by 7 bases and J by 1 base, with 14 bases between the two germline ends. This CDR3 has 14 residues. Looked up from germline, CDR1 is SQVTM and CDR2 is ANQGSEA. CDR3: CSGIQDSSYNEQFF. The CDR3 coding sequence is TGCAGCGGCATACAGGATTCTTCCTACAATGAGCAGTTCTTC.

The chain couples TRBV7-9 to TRBJ1-2; D unclear. Germline V gives CDR1 SEHNR, CDR2 FQNEAQ (reference sequence). Trimming stripped 6 bases from V and 3 bases from J, with 14 bases between. The CDR3 sequence is 14 residues long. The CDR3 region has the DNA TGTGCCAGCAGTTACCAGCGGACGGACTATGGCTACACCTTC. Translating gives CASSYQRTDYGYTF.

Only one count was recorded for this clone. This rearrangement joins TRBV4-3 to TRBJ1-2; the D is unclear. The CDR3 totals 18 residues. In germline, CDR1 is LGHNA, CDR2 YSLEER. Trimming removed 2 bases at V and 4 bases at J, with 23 bases between. The CDR3 region has the DNA TGCGCCAGCAGCCAAAATTCTCAGGAGGCAAAGCTCTTCTATGGCTACACCTTC. Its translation is CASSQNSQEAKLFYGYTF.

To note about this clone: Other DNA sequences in the same sample also yield this CDR3. The chain links TRBV27 to TRBJ2-7; 14 bases are a match to TRBD2. The trim removed 5 bases at V and 2 bases at J, leaving 5 bases unmatched. CDR3 size: 16 residues. CDR1 MNHEY and CDR2 SMNVEV come from the germline V gene (reference sequence). DNA for the CDR3: TGTGCCAGCAGTAGACTAGCGGGAGGGGGCCCCTACGAGCAGTACTTC. This gives the protein CASSRLAGGGPYEQYF.